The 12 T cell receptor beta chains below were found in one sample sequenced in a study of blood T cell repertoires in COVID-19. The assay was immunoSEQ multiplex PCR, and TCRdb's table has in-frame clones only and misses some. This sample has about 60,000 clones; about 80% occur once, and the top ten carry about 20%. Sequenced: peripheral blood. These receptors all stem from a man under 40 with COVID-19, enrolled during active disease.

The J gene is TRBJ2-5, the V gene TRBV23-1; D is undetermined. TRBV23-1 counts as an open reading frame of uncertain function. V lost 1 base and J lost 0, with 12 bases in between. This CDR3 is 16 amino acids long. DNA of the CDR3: TGCGCCAGCAGTCAATTAACACAAGATCACCAAGAGACCCAGTACTTC. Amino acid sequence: CASSQLTQDHQETQYF.

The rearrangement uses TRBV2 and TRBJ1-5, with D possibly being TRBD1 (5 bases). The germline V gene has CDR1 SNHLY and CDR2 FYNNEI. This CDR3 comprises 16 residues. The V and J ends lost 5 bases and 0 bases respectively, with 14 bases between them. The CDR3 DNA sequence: TGTGCCAGCAGTTTCGGGCAGGGTGATAGCAATCAGCCCCAGCATTTT. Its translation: CASSFGQGDSNQPQHF.

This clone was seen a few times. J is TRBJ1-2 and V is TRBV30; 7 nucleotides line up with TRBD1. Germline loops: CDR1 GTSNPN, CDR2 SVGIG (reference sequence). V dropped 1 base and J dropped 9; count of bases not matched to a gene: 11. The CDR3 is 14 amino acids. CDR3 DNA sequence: TGTGCCTGGAGTGCTGGAAAGGGGGCAGGGAGCTACACCTTC. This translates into CAWSAGKGAGSYTF.

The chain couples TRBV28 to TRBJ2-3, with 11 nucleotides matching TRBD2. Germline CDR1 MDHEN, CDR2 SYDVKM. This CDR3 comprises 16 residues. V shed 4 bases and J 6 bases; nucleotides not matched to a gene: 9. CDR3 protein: CASSSPLAGGRDTQYF. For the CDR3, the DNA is TGTGCCAGCAGTTCGCCCTTAGCGGGGGGGCGCGATACGCAGTATTTT. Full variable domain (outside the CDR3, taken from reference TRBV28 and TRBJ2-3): DVKVTQSSRYLVKRTGEKVFLECVQDMDHENMFWYRQDPGLGLRLIYFSYDVKMKEKGDIPEGYSVSREKKERFSLILESASTNQTSMYLCASSSPLAGGRDTQYFGPGTRLTVL.

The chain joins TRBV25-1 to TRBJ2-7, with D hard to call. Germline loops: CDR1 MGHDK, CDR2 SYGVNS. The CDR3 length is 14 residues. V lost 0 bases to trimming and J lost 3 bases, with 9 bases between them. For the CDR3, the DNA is TGTGCCAGCAGTGAATACGGCAGCGACTACGAGCAGTACTTC. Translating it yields CASSEYGSDYEQYF.

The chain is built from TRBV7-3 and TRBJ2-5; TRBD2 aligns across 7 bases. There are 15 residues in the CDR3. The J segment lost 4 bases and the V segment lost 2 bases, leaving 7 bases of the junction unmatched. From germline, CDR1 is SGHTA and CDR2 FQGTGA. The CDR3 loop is CASSLGGRRGETQYF. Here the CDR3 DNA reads TGTGCCAGCAGCTTAGGCGGGAGAAGGGGAGAGACCCAGTACTTC. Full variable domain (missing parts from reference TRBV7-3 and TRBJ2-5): GAGVSQTPSNKVTEKGKYVELRCDPISGHTALYWYRQSLGQGPEFLIYFQGTGAADDSGLPNDRFFAVRPEGSVSTLKIQRTERGDSAVYLCASSLGGRRGETQYFGPGTRLLVL.

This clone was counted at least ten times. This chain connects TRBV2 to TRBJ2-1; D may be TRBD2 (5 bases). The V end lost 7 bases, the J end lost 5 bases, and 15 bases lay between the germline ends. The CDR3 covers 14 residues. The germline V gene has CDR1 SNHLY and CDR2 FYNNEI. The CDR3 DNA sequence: TGTGCCAGCACAGGACTCCTGAAGGACAATGAGCAGTTCTTC. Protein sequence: CASTGLLKDNEQFF.

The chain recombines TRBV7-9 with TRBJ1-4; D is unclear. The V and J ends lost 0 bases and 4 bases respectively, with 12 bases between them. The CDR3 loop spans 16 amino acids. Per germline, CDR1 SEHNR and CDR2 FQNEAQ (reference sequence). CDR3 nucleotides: TGTGCCAGCAGCTTAGCCAGATCTTTGGTTAATGAAAAACTGTTTTTT. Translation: CASSLARSLVNEKLFF.

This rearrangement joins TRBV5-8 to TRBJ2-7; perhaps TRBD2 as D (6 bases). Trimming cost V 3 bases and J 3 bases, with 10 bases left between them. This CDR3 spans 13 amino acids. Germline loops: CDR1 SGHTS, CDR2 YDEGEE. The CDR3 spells CASSSRDFYEQYF. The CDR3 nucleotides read TGTGCCAGCAGCTCAAGGGACTTCTACGAGCAGTACTTC.

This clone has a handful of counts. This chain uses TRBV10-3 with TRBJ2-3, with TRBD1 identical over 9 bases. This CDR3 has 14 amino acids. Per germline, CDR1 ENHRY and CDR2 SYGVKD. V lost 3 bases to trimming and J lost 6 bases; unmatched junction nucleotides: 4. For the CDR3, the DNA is TGTGCCATCAGTGAACAGGGGGCATCGGATACGCAGTATTTT. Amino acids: CAISEQGASDTQYF.

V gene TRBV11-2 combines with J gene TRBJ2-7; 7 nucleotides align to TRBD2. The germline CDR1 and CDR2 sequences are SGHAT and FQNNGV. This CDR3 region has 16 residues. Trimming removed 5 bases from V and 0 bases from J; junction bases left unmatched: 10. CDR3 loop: CASSPWRGRASYEQYF. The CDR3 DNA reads TGTGCCAGCAGCCCCTGGCGTGGGAGGGCCTCCTACGAGCAGTACTTC. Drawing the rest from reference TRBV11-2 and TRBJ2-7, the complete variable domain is EAGVAQSPRYKIIEKRQSVAFWCNPISGHATLYWYQQILGQGPKLLIQFQNNGVVDDSQLPKDRFSAERLKGVDSTLKIQPAKLEDSAVYLCASSPWRGRASYEQYFGPGTRLTVT.

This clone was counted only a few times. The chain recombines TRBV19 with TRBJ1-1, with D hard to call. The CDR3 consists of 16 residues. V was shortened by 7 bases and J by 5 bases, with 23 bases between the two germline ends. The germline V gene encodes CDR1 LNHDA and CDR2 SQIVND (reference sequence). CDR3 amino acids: CASNMAAESVVTEAFF. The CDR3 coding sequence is TGTGCCAGTAATATGGCAGCGGAGAGTGTAGTGACTGAAGCTTTCTTT.